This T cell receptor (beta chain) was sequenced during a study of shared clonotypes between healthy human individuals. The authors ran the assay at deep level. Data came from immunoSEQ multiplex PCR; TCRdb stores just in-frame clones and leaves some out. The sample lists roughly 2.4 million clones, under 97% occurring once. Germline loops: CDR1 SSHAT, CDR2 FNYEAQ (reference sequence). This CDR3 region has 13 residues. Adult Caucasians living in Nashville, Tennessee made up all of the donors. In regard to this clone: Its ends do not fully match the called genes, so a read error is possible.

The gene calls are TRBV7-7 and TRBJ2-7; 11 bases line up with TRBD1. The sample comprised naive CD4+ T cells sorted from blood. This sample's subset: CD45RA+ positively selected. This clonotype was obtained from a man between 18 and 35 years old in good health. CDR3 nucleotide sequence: TGTGCTAGCAGCTCGGACAGGGGGCACGAGCAGTACTTC. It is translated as CASSSDRGHEQYF.